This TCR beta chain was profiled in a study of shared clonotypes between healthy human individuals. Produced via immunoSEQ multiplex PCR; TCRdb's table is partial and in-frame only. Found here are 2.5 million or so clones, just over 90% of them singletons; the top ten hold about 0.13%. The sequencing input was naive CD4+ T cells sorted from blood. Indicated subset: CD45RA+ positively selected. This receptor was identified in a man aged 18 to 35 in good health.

In DNA, the CDR3 is TGTGCCAGCAGCAGGGGGATGAACACTGAAGCTTTCTTT. This codes for CASSRGMNTEAFF. The J gene is TRBJ1-1, the V gene TRBV7-9, with a tentative D call TRBD1 (6 bases). In germline, CDR1 is SEHNR, CDR2 FQNEAQ (reference sequence). V gave up 5 bases and J gave up 0 bases, with 7 bases separating them. The CDR3 is 13 residues long.